This is a list of T cell receptor beta chains from one sample in a study of B cell selection in AIRE deficiency. Assay used: immunoSEQ multiplex PCR; TCRdb lists only in-frame clones, some missing. The sample consists of about 26,000 clones, 92% of them appearing once. Material: CD4+CD25+ Tregs sorted from PBMCs. The receptor source for this set is a human donor in good health. Both conserved end residues are part of each CDR3. A D gene is named only where the DNA matches it firmly. The size entry is marked missing in some rows and otherwise reads once, few, many or a size class.

>TRBV27|NA|TRBJ1-3|NA
TGTGCCAGCAGACAGGCCCGCTCTGGAAACACCATATATTTT
CASRQARSGNTIYF
>TRBV15|NA|TRBJ1-6|TRBD1
TGTGCCACCAGCAGAGAGTGGGACAGCATTCACCCCCTCCACTTT
CATSREWDSIHPLHF
>TRBV27|few|TRBJ1-2|NA
TGTGCCAGCAGGAAAATAGGAGGGAGCTACACCTTC
CASRKIGGSYTF
>TRBV7-2|NA|TRBJ2-2|NA
TGTGCCAGCAGCTGGTGGGGCAGGAGTCCGAACACCGGGGAGCTGTTTTTT
CASSWWGRSPNTGELFF
>TRBV11-2|NA|TRBJ2-5|NA
TGTGCCAGCAGATTCGGGGGCCGGGGGGAGACCCAGTACTTC
CASRFGGRGETQYF
>TRBV9|NA|TRBJ1-2|NA
TGTGCCAGCAGCGGGCAGAACCGCTATGGCTACACCTTC
CASSGQNRYGYTF
>TRBV7-2|NA|TRBJ1-2|NA
TGTGCCAGCAGCCTTTCCCGGGTGTATGGCTACACCTTC
CASSLSRVYGYTF
>TRBV6-5|NA|TRBJ1-5|NA
TGTGCCAGCAGTTATCTGGGGGGGAATCAGCCCCAGCATTTT
CASSYLGGNQPQHF
>TRBV15|NA|TRBJ2-3|NA
TGTGCCACCGGCAGTACGGCCGATACGCAGTATTTT
CATGSTADTQYF
>TRBV10-1|NA|TRBJ1-5|NA
TGCGCCAGCAGTGAGTCTAGCACAGGCTATAGCAATCAGCCCCAGCATTTT
CASSESSTGYSNQPQHF
>TRBV4-1|NA|TRBJ1-5|NA
TGCGCCAGCAGCCAAGATTTATCGAAGCCCCAGCATTTT
CASSQDLSKPQHF
>TRBV10-1|NA|TRBJ2-2|NA
TGCGCCAGCACCGATAGCCCAGGGCTAGCCACCGGGGAGCTGTTTTTT
CASTDSPGLATGELFF
>TRBV11-2|NA|TRBJ2-7|NA
TGTGCCAGCAGCTCCGTTTACGAGCAGTACTTC
CASSSVYEQYF
>TRBV5-1|NA|TRBJ2-2|NA
TGCGCCAGCAGCTTGGCCCCTCCTAACAGGGAGCTGTTTTTT
CASSLAPPNRELFF
>TRBV5-6|NA|TRBJ2-5|NA
TGTGCCAGCAGCTTGATCGCAGGGGGGTCAGAGACCCAGTACTTC
CASSLIAGGSETQYF
>TRBV6-1|once|TRBJ2-7|TRBD1
TGTGCCAGCAGAGTCCGGGACAGGGGCTACGAGCAGTACTTC
CASRVRDRGYEQYF
>TRBV5-6|NA|TRBJ1-3|NA
TGTGCCAGCAGGTATGGGGCGGGCTCTGGAAACACCATATATTTT
CASRYGAGSGNTIYF